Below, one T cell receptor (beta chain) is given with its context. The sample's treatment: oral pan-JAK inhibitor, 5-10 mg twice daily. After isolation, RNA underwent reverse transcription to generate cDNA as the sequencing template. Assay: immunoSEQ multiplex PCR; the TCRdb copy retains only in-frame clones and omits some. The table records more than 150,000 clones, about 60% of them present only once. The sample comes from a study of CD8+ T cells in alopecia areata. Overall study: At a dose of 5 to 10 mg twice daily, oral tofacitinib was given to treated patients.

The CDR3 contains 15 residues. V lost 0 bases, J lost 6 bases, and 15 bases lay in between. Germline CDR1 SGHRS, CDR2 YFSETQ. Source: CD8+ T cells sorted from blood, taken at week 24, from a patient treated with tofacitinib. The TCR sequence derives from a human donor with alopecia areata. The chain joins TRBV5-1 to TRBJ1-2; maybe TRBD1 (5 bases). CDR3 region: CASSLEFGDRHGYTF. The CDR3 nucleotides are TGCGCCAGCAGCTTGGAGTTCGGGGACCGACATGGCTACACCTTC.